These 5 T cell receptor beta chains share one sample of origin, sequenced in a study of T cells in Graves' hyperthyroidism and ophthalmopathy. TCR beta CDR3 regions were amplified from RNA transcripts. HTBI primers were the set used in a first-round RT-PCR of the TCR CDR3. TCRdb passed the multiplex PCR reads through MiXCR, listing each CDR3 protein once. This sample carries 96,000 or so distinct CDR3 sequences, over 50% of them seen once, and the ten largest clones take roughly a quarter. Material: blood. The receptors here all came from a middle-aged woman with Graves' hyperthyroidism.

Many counts were recorded for this clonotype. V is TRBV25-1 and J is TRBJ2-2; D gene ambiguous. CDR1 and CDR2 (germline): MGHDK, SYGVNS. The CDR3 consists of 11 residues. Trimming took off 5 bases at V and 8 bases at J, with 6 bases between the two ends. The CDR3 DNA follows: TGTGCCAGCAGTATCGAAGGGGAGCTGTTTTTT. Encoded protein: CASSIEGELFF.

This clonotype was seen many times. The chain recombines TRBV5-1 with TRBJ2-7; D gene uncertain. CDR3 length: 14 amino acids. Germline loops: CDR1 SGHRS, CDR2 YFSETQ. Trimming stripped 4 bases from V and 0 bases from J, with 11 bases between. The CDR3 region is CASSENMASYEQYF. The DNA for the CDR3 is TGCGCCAGCAGCGAGAATATGGCCTCCTACGAGCAGTACTTC.

This clonotype came up many times. V gene TRBV19 combines with J gene TRBJ1-6, with 8 bases that match TRBD1. With V trimmed by 6 bases and J by 8 bases, 9 bases remained unmatched. Germline V CDR1 and CDR2: LNHDA, SQIVND (reference sequence). This CDR3 spans 15 amino acids. In nucleotides, the CDR3 is TGTGCCAGTAGCCCGACAGGGGATGCGGATTCACCCCTCCACTTT. Protein: CASSPTGDADSPLHF.

The V and J genes are TRBV2 and TRBJ1-5, with 9 bases aligning to TRBD1. V was clipped by 7 bases and J by 7 bases; unmatched bases: 11. The CDR3 covers 15 residues. Germline V gene data show CDR1 as SNHLY and CDR2 as FYNNEI. The CDR3: CASTLDRGGRQPQHF. The CDR3 DNA reads as TGTGCCAGCACCCTCGACAGGGGGGGACGGCAGCCCCAGCATTTT.

V usage is TRBV29-1 and J usage is TRBJ1-2; D is unresolved. The CDR3 runs 13 residues. V was clipped by 8 bases and J by 0 bases, with 13 bases between them. The germline gives CDR1 SQVTM, CDR2 ANQGSEA. CDR3 nucleotides: TGCAGCTTAGCCCCCGGAGCTAACTATGGCTACACCTTC. Translating gives CSLAPGANYGYTF.